These 17 T cell receptor beta chains originate from one sample sequenced in a study of T cells after yellow fever vaccination (dated by TCRdb to the late 2010s). What the treatment or condition label conveys for this sample: live attenuated yellow fever vaccine strain. Preparation of the library involved 5' RACE. This sample was sequenced with an Illumina HiSeq 2500. TCRdb reprocessed the public reads (quality trimming at Q25 with fastp, clone calling with MiXCR) and kept in-frame beta chains. Identical CDR3 proteins give one entry, which carries the most common genes and DNA. Across this sample there are some 500,000 distinct CDR3 sequences, with approximately 13% seen only once. The ten biggest clones cover about an eighth of the sample. The source material was PBMCs, sampled on the day of the yellow fever booster vaccination. Every receptor here comes from a man under 40 who received the YFV17D yellow fever vaccine.

This clonotype was seen a handful of times. This chain joins TRBV12-3 or TRBV12-4 and TRBJ2-3; 9 bases are shared with TRBD1. V dropped 6 bases and J dropped 5; count of bases not matched to a gene: 9. The CDR3 length is 15 residues. As DNA, the CDR3 is TGTGCCAGCAGGTGGGCCGGGACAGGGATAGATACGCAGTATTTT. This gives the protein CASRWAGTGIDTQYF.

The CDR3: CASSYPTSGYNEQFF. In DNA form, the CDR3 reads TGCGCCAGCAGCTACCCGACTAGCGGGTACAATGAGCAGTTCTTC. V gene TRBV5-1 combines with J gene TRBJ2-1; TRBD2 aligns across 10 bases. Germline CDR1 is SGHRS and CDR2 is YFSETQ. This CDR3 spans 15 amino acids. Germline trimming cut 3 bases from V and 4 bases from J; bases unmatched to any gene: 4.

V usage is TRBV25-1 and J usage is TRBJ1-2; TRBD1 matches 10 bases. Germline V gene data show CDR1 as MGHDK and CDR2 as SYGVNS. The length of the CDR3 is 15 residues. After removal of 4 bases from V and 4 bases from J, the junction contained 6 bases not matched to a gene. Here the CDR3 reads CASSAGDRGIYGYTF. CDR3 sequence (DNA): TGTGCCAGCAGTGCCGGGGACAGGGGAATCTATGGCTACACCTTC.

This clonotype has just a few counts. The rearrangement uses TRBV12-3 or TRBV12-4 and TRBJ2-7; a possible D gene is TRBD2 (6 bases). This CDR3 has 13 amino acids. V lost 6 bases, J lost 6 bases, and 15 bases lay in between. DNA for the CDR3: TGTGCCAGCAGCCGGGACGGGGGACTCGAGCAGTACTTC. Protein: CASSRDGGLEQYF.

V usage is TRBV7-8 and J usage is TRBJ2-1; the D gene is possibly TRBD2 (5 bases). V lost 8 bases and J 3 bases, leaving 11 bases between the germline ends. There are 13 residues in the CDR3. The germline CDR1 and CDR2 sequences are SGHVS and FQNEAQ. The CDR3 nucleotides are TGTGCCAGCCAGCTAGCTATCTACAATGAGCAGTTCTTC. Amino acid sequence: CASQLAIYNEQFF.

This clonotype was counted only a few times. The genes are TRBV7-6 and TRBJ2-3, with D possibly being TRBD1 (6 bases). V was pared by 8 bases and J by 2 bases, with 11 bases between. CDR3 length: 13 residues. Looked up from germline, CDR1 is SGHVS and CDR2 is FNYEAQ. CDR3 in DNA: TGTGCCAGCCAACAGGGATTCACAGATACGCAGTATTTT. Amino acid sequence: CASQQGFTDTQYF. The complete variable domain, with remaining parts taken from reference TRBV7-6 and TRBJ2-3, reads GAGVSQSPRYKVTKRGQDVALRCDPISGHVSLYWYRQALGQGPEFLTYFNYEAQQDKSGLPNDRFSAERPEGSISTLTIQRTEQRDSAMYRCASQQGFTDTQYFGPGTRLTVL.

The V call is TRBV20-1, the J call TRBJ2-7; no clear D. Germline V gives CDR1 DFQATT, CDR2 SNEGSKA (reference sequence). The CDR3 runs 12 residues. The germline V and J ends were trimmed by 5 bases and 2 bases, with 10 bases remaining between them. CDR3 bases: TGCAGTGCTCTTTTCGCCACCTACGAGCAGTACTTC. It codes for CSALFATYEQYF.

This clonotype showed up just a few times. The gene calls are TRBV20-1 and TRBJ2-7, with D perhaps matching TRBD1 or TRBD2 (6 bases each). The V gene lost 6 bases and the J gene lost 5 bases, with 20 bases spanning the gap. Germline V gene data show CDR1 as DFQATT and CDR2 as SNEGSKA (reference sequence). This CDR3 comprises 14 residues. The CDR3, as DNA: TGCAGTGCCCCGTACAGGGACTCCGCCGACGAGCAGTACTTC. The encoded protein is CSAPYRDSADEQYF.

The CDR3 nucleotides read TGTGCCAGCAGCTTAACTAGCGTGAGATCAGATACGCAGTATTTT. Translation: CASSLTSVRSDTQYF. This chain joins TRBV5-4 and TRBJ2-3; 7 nucleotides line up with TRBD2. CDR1 SGHNT and CDR2 YYREEE come from the germline V gene (reference sequence). The CDR3 covers 15 residues. Unmatched junction bases numbered 7, after V lost 2 bases and J lost 4 bases.

This rearrangement joins TRBV3-1 to TRBJ1-5; D remains unclear. V lost 0 bases and J 5 bases, leaving 11 bases between the germline ends. Germline V gene data show CDR1 as LGHDT and CDR2 as YNNKEL (reference sequence). The CDR3 contains 15 residues. CDR3 residues: CASSQDQSYYQPQHF. DNA for the CDR3: TGTGCCAGCAGCCAAGATCAGTCCTATTATCAGCCCCAGCATTTT.

This CDR3 is CATSREETGSYEQYF. In nucleotides, the CDR3 is TGTGCCACCAGCAGAGAAGAGACAGGGTCCTACGAGCAGTACTTC. The chain is built from TRBV15 and TRBJ2-7; TRBD1 agrees at 7 bases. Looked up from germline, CDR1 is LNHNV and CDR2 is YYDKDF (reference sequence). The CDR3 runs to 15 residues. V shed 0 bases, J shed 1 base, and the junction held 3 bases outside the gene matches.

This clonotype was picked up many times. The chain uses TRBV12-3 or TRBV12-4 and TRBJ2-1; D is perhaps TRBD1 (6 bases). V was cut by 7 bases and J by 4 bases, with 8 bases left in between. The CDR3 is made up of 12 amino acids. CDR3 sequence reads: CASNQGYNEQFF. In nucleotides, the CDR3 is TGTGCCAGCAACCAGGGGTACAATGAGCAGTTCTTC.

Points on this clonotype: Germline is not matched at one junction end, which may reflect a read error. This chain links TRBV29-1 with TRBJ2-1; 11 bases are shared with TRBD2. The CDR3 consists of 14 residues. Germline values: CDR1 SQVTM, CDR2 ANQGSEA. CDR3 nucleotides: TGCAGCGCCGCGAGGACTAGCGGGCTCAATGAGCAGTCCTTC. It codes for CSAARTSGLNEQSF.

The chain has TRBV7-3 and TRBJ2-1, with 8 nucleotides matching TRBD1. The germline gives CDR1 SGHTA, CDR2 FQGTGA. The V and J ends lost 4 bases and 12 bases, in that order; junction bases with no gene match: 2. CDR3 length equals 11 residues. In nucleotides, the CDR3 is TGTGCCAGCAGCTCGGGGACAGGGCAGTTCTTC. Amino acid sequence: CASSSGTGQFF.

V usage is TRBV19 and J usage is TRBJ2-4; D remains unclear. The CDR3 totals 14 residues. The ends were cut back, 8 bases at V and 0 bases at J, with 11 bases in the middle. The germline gives CDR1 LNHDA, CDR2 SQIVND (reference sequence). Here the CDR3 reads CASSLQLAKNIQYF. CDR3 bases: TGTGCCAGTTCTCTACAGCTAGCCAAAAACATTCAGTACTTC.

This clonotype occurred a few times. The CDR3 is CASSGTGPLGEQYF. As DNA, the CDR3 is TGTGCCAGCAGCGGAACGGGTCCTCTGGGAGAGCAGTACTTC. This sequence joins TRBV7-9 and TRBJ2-7; D not certain. The germline V and J ends were trimmed by 5 bases and 7 bases, with 18 bases remaining between them. The CDR3 consists of 14 residues. CDR1 and CDR2 from the germline V gene are SEHNR and FQNEAQ (reference sequence).

The CDR3 nucleotides are TGTGCCAGCAGCTCCATTCTAGCGGGAAACAATGAGCAGTTCTTC. As protein: CASSSILAGNNEQFF. The genes are TRBV7-9 and TRBJ2-1; 9 bases align to TRBD2. Germline V gives CDR1 SEHNR, CDR2 FQNEAQ (reference sequence). The CDR3 consists of 15 residues. The V segment lost 4 bases and the J segment 5 bases; nucleotides outside the gene matches: 6.